The TCR beta chain under discussion was sequenced for a study of blood T cell repertoires in COVID-19. About the research overall: The United States, Italy and Spain supplied acute and convalescent COVID-19 samples. The cDNA or gDNA used as material had been derived from T cells, B-cell-depleted T cells, or PBMCs.

TCRdb keeps only in-frame clones here, not all; method: immunoSEQ multiplex PCR. The sample includes about 150,000 clones, about four fifths of them seen just once. The CDR3 sequence is 15 residues long. V shed 6 bases and J 5 bases; nucleotides not matched to a gene: 5. In germline, CDR1 is SNHLY, CDR2 FYNNEI. The table lists this clone with a few counts. The genes are TRBV2 and TRBJ2-2; 11 nucleotides line up with TRBD2. The source is a man in his fifties or sixties with acute or convalescent COVID-19. Sequencing was performed on peripheral blood. The DNA of the CDR3 is TGTGCCAGCAGAGGGACTAGCGGAGGAACCGGGGAGCTGTTTTTT. It codes for CASRGTSGGTGELFF.